Listed here are 3 T cell receptor beta chains from one sample, sequenced in a study of shared clonotypes between healthy human individuals. Produced via immunoSEQ multiplex PCR; TCRdb's table is partial and in-frame only. The sample has approximately 500,000 clones; over 70% are singletons. Sequenced material: PBMCs. The receptors originated from a woman in her 40s in good health. Some clones in this sample may be carry-over from other donors' samples.

In its sample, this clone was seen a few times. This chain uses TRBV30 with TRBJ1-2; no definite D call. The germline gives CDR1 GTSNPN, CDR2 SVGIG (reference sequence). Trimming pared 0 bases from V and 4 bases from J, leaving 6 bases between. The CDR3 has 12 amino acids. The chain's CDR3 is CAWSVDTYGYTF. As DNA, the CDR3 is TGTGCCTGGAGTGTCGACACCTATGGCTACACCTTC.

Turning to this clone: A far larger clone is a single base away, which makes a read error likely. Other DNA sequences within the sample encode an identical CDR3. V is TRBV10-2 and J is TRBJ1-1; no clear D gene. This CDR3 comprises 13 residues. Germline CDR1 WSHSY, CDR2 SAAADI. CDR3 in DNA: TGCGCAAGCAGTGAGTTTACGTACACTGAAGCTTTCTTT. It yields the protein CASSEFTYTEAFF.

This chain links TRBV28 with TRBJ2-2; no firm D call. The ends were cut back, 6 bases at V and 6 bases at J, with 14 bases in the middle. CDR1 and CDR2 from the germline V gene are MDHEN and SYDVKM. This CDR3 contains 14 residues. Written as DNA, the CDR3 is TGTGCCAGCAGAGGCTTTGGTCCTTCCGGGGAGCTGTTTTTT. Amino acids: CASRGFGPSGELFF.